These 19 T cell receptor beta chains came from one sample sequenced in a study of T cells in women clearing cervical HPV infection (dated by TCRdb to 2016 to 2019). The method behind the library was the immunoSEQ multiplex PCR assay. TCRdb holds this immuneACCESS table with in-frame rearrangements only. Some clones are missing; in checked studies, unresolved V genes explain under half, and the rest has no known cause. This sample's clone table shows about 20,000 clones. The ten largest clonotypes hold roughly 4.6% of the sample. The specimen was blood buffy coat. These receptors were obtained from a woman between 18 and 70 years old with a cervical HPV16 infection that either progressed to CIN3+ or cleared (not recorded which).

In the case of this clone: The CDR3 goes on 3 residues after the read ends, and that part is filled in from the germline J gene. V gene TRBV30 combines with J gene TRBJ1-3; D gene uncertain. Trimming cost V 4 bases and J 5 bases, with 15 bases left between them. CDR3 length: 14 amino acids. Germline-derived CDR1 and CDR2 are GTSNPN and SVGIG (reference sequence). The CDR3 reads CAWIPGMVRNTIYF. The sequenced CDR3 bases are TGTGCCTGGATCCCGGGTATGGTTCGAAACACC.

Of note for this clone: The read terminates 3 residues before the CDR3 end, so the remaining end is supplied by the germline J gene. The chain has TRBV14 and TRBJ2-1, with a tentative D call TRBD2 (7 bases). Trimming stripped 2 bases from V and 9 bases from J, with 14 bases between. Germline values: CDR1 SGHDN, CDR2 FVKESK. This CDR3 spans 14 amino acids. This chain's CDR3 is CASSQQGGGREQFF. CDR3 bases read: TGTGCCAGCAGCCAACAAGGGGGGGGGCGTGAG.

About this clone itself: With the read ending 3 residues before the CDR3 end, the germline J gene is used to fill in that end. The chain couples TRBV6-2 or TRBV6-3 to TRBJ2-3; 12 bases agree with TRBD2. From germline, CDR1 is MNHEY and CDR2 SVGEGT. The CDR3 loop spans 14 amino acids. After removal of 6 bases from V and 4 bases from J, the junction contained 2 bases not matched to a gene. CDR3 amino acids: CASRPSGGADTQYF. CDR3 bases read: TGTGCCAGCAGACCTAGCGGGGGGGCAGATACG.

As for this clone: The read halts 3 residues ahead of the CDR3 end, with the missing end drawn from the germline J gene. The chain has TRBV5-4 and TRBJ2-1, with 8 bases matching TRBD1. This CDR3 has 14 residues. Trimming cost V 4 bases and J 9 bases; bases outside gene matches: 9. Germline V lookup: CDR1 SGHNT, CDR2 YYREEE (reference sequence). CDR3 amino acids: CASSPGDRKAEQFF. CDR3 DNA, as far as it was read: TGTGCCAGCAGCCCAGGGGACAGGAAAGCTGAG.

A word on this clone: Read coverage stops 3 residues before the CDR3 terminus; the germline J gene supplies the remainder. The rearrangement joins TRBV18 to TRBJ2-5, with unresolved D. This CDR3 is 14 amino acids long. Germline assignment: CDR1 KGHSH and CDR2 LQKENI. The V and J ends lost 2 bases and 1 base respectively, with 8 bases between them. Incomplete CDR3 DNA: TGTGCCAGCTCACCATTGCCCAGCCAAGAGACC. Translation gives CASSPLPSQET. The CDR3 in its entirety is CASSPLPSQETQYF.

This clone shows up as medium-sized by frequency. The read finishes 3 residues shy of the CDR3 end, and the germline J gene is used to complete it. This chain uses TRBV10-1 with TRBJ2-3; no reliable D call. The V end was cut by 3 bases, the J end by 2 bases, with 12 bases between. The CDR3 contains 15 residues. Germline V gives CDR1 WNHNN, CDR2 SYGVQD (reference sequence). The CDR3 spells CASSEERHLTDTQYF. The sequenced part of the CDR3 DNA is TGCGCCAGCAGTGAAGAGAGACATCTCACAGATACG.

In the case of this clone: The sequence runs out 3 residues before the end of the CDR3; the remainder is reconstructed from the germline J gene. The chain has TRBV5-1 and TRBJ1-1, with 7 bases matching TRBD1. The CDR3 has 15 amino acids. J was trimmed by 0 bases and V by 4 bases; bases with no gene match: 6. Germline V CDR1 and CDR2: SGHRS, YFSETQ. The CDR3 loop reads CASSPRDSMNTEAFF. CDR3 DNA, as far as it was read: TGCGCCAGCAGCCCCCGGGACAGCATGAACACTGAA.

Remarks on this clone: Mismatch with germline at one junction end may stem from a read error. The CDR3 end lies 3 residues beyond the end of the read and is filled in from the germline J gene. The V call is TRBV4-2, the J call TRBJ2-2; TRBD2 matches at 9 bases. The CDR3 totals 18 residues. CDR1 LGHNA and CDR2 YNFKEQ come from the germline V gene. CDR3 sequence: CASSSRLAANSNTGELFF. The part of the CDR3 DNA that was read is TGCGCCAGCAGCTCCCGACTAGCGGCAAATTCGAACACCGGGGAG.

As concerns this clone: The read terminates 3 residues ahead of where the CDR3 ends, so the germline J gene completes it. The chain uses TRBV7-6 and TRBJ2-5; TRBD2 might be the D (7 bases). Germline V CDR1 and CDR2: SGHVS, FNYEAQ. Trimming pared 4 bases from V and 6 bases from J, leaving 18 bases between. CDR3 size: 15 residues. CDR3 DNA, as far as it was read: TGTGCCAGCAGCTCCCCCCGAGGGGGAGGGAAGACC. Encoded protein: CASSSPRGGGKT. The whole CDR3 sequence reads CASSSPRGGGKTQYF. Full variable domain (remainder filled in from reference TRBV7-6 and TRBJ2-5): GAGVSQSPRYKVTKRGQDVALRCDPISGHVSLYWYRQALGQGPEFLTYFNYEAQQDKSGLPNDRFSAERPEGSISTLTIQRTEQRDSAMYRCASSSPRGGGKTQYFGPGTRLLVL.

Of note for this clone: The CDR3 goes on 3 residues after the read ends, and that part is filled in from the germline J gene. The chain is built from TRBV2 and TRBJ1-1; the match to TRBD1 covers 9 bases. The V and J ends lost 8 bases and 4 bases, in that order; junction bases with no gene match: 5. CDR1 and CDR2 from the germline V gene are SNHLY and FYNNEI. The CDR3 is 13 residues long. The DNA read from the CDR3 is TGTGCCAGCTGGGGACAGGGCACCACTGAA. Protein product: CASWGQGTTE. The complete CDR3 protein is CASWGQGTTEAFF.

As regards this clone: The CDR3 end falls 3 residues outside the read, so it is completed with the germline J gene. The V call is TRBV20-1, the J call TRBJ2-1; TRBD2 aligns across 7 bases. CDR3 size: 16 residues. Germline lookup yields CDR1 DFQATT and CDR2 SNEGSKA (reference sequence). Trimming cost V 1 base and J 0 bases; bases outside gene matches: 6. The covered CDR3 bases are TGCAGTGCTAGAGTCAGGCGGGGGAGCTCCTACAATGAG. It is translated as CSARVRRGSSYNE. The CDR3 reads in full as CSARVRRGSSYNEQFF.

The DNA read from the CDR3 is TGTGCCAGCAGCTCCGACAGCTATAATGAAAAA. Translation gives CASSSDSYNEK. The complete CDR3 protein is CASSSDSYNEKLFF. The chain recombines TRBV7-9 with TRBJ1-4; D perhaps matches TRBD1 (5 bases). The read finishes 3 residues shy of the CDR3 end, and the germline J gene is used to complete it. Germline V gene data show CDR1 as SEHNR and CDR2 as FQNEAQ (reference sequence). The CDR3 sequence is 14 residues long. The V end was cut by 4 bases, the J end by 4 bases, with 10 bases between. Supplemented by reference TRBV7-9 and TRBJ1-4, the full variable domain reads DTGVSQNPRHKITKRGQNVTFRCDPISEHNRLYWYRQTLGQGPEFLTYFQNEAQLEKSRLLSDRFSAERPKGSFSTLEIQRTEQGDSAMYLCASSSDSYNEKLFFGSGTQLSVL.

With respect to this clone: The read finishes 3 residues shy of the CDR3 end, and the germline J gene is used to complete it. The chain couples TRBV19 to TRBJ1-6; 7 positions match TRBD1. The CDR3 consists of 13 residues. Per germline, CDR1 LNHDA and CDR2 SQIVND (reference sequence). The V segment lost 7 bases and the J segment 7 bases; nucleotides outside the gene matches: 4. The part of the CDR3 DNA that was read is TGTGCCAGTACCGACAGGGAAAATTCACCC. Translating gives CASTDRENSP. The CDR3 reads in full as CASTDRENSPLHF.

Notes on this clone: The CDR3 goes on 3 residues after the read ends, and that part is filled in from the germline J gene. This chain joins TRBV4-2 and TRBJ2-5; tentative D call: TRBD2 (5 bases). Germline CDR1 LGHNA, CDR2 YNFKEQ. This CDR3 comprises 13 residues. V was cut by 2 bases and J by 5 bases, with 9 bases left in between. Incomplete CDR3 DNA: TGTGCCAGCAGCCAACGACGAGGGGAGACC. Its translation is CASSQRRGET. The complete CDR3 sequence is CASSQRRGETQYF.

With regard to this clone: The read ends 3 residues before the CDR3 terminus; that terminus is restored from the germline J gene. The V call is TRBV19, the J call TRBJ2-1; no clear D. Germline values: CDR1 LNHDA, CDR2 SQIVND (reference sequence). CDR3 length: 13 residues. Trimming took off 3 bases at V and 5 bases at J, with 8 bases between the two ends. CDR3 region: CASSISNNNEQFF. CDR3 DNA (partial): TGTGCCAGTAGTATTTCCAACAACAATGAG.

About this clone itself: The read halts 3 residues ahead of the CDR3 end, with the missing end drawn from the germline J gene. V gene TRBV29-1 combines with J gene TRBJ2-3; D may match TRBD1 or TRBD2 (5 bases each). This CDR3 region has 15 residues. Deletions cut 5 bases from V and 4 bases from J, with 19 bases between. CDR1 and CDR2 (germline): SQVTM, ANQGSEA. CDR3 bases read: TGCAGCGTTACGCAGGGAGAGAGAACGTCAGATACG. This sequence encodes CSVTQGERTSDT. The CDR3 reads in full as CSVTQGERTSDTQYF.

Comments on this clone: Read coverage stops 3 residues before the CDR3 terminus; the germline J gene supplies the remainder. Other DNA sequences of this sample code for an identical CDR3. J is TRBJ1-3 and V is TRBV6-2 or TRBV6-3; TRBD1 might be the D (6 bases). The ends were cut back, 2 bases at V and 3 bases at J, with 14 bases in the middle. The CDR3 extends over 16 amino acids. Germline CDR1 MNHEY, CDR2 SVGEGT. CDR3 loop: CASSYPAGANGNTIYF. CDR3 bases read: TGTGCCAGCAGTTACCCCGCAGGGGCCAATGGAAACACC.

About this clone itself: The read comes to an end 3 residues before the CDR3 does, leaving the germline J gene to fill in the end. V and J are TRBV6-2 or TRBV6-3 and TRBJ1-5; TRBD1 might be the D (6 bases). V was clipped by 7 bases and J by 0 bases, with 10 bases between them. The CDR3 runs 14 residues. Germline assignment: CDR1 MNHEY and CDR2 SVGEGT. The CDR3 region is CASKRDNSNQPQHF. CDR3 DNA (partial): TGTGCCAGCAAACGGGACAATAGCAATCAGCCC.

Concerning this clone: Read sequence stops 3 residues before the CDR3 end, and the germline J gene provides the missing end. The chain links TRBV7-9 to TRBJ1-1; possible D gene TRBD1, 6 bases. This CDR3 region has 14 residues. Germline CDR1 is SEHNR and CDR2 is FQNEAQ (reference sequence). CDR3 DNA (partial): TGTGCCAGCAGCCTACAGGGTGTTGCGGAGACA. As protein: CASSLQGVAET. The whole CDR3 is CASSLQGVAETAFF.